The 27 T cell receptor beta chains listed next were all sequenced from one sample in a study of T cell changes during pregnancy in multiple sclerosis. The data were produced by immunoSEQ multiplex PCR, yet TCRdb's version contains in-frame clones alone and is incomplete. The sample includes roughly 38,000 clones, almost 95% of them seen just once. The sequencing here drew on CD4+ T cells from peripheral blood mononuclear cells, taken before pregnancy. Receptor source: a female donor with multiple sclerosis, enrolled in a pregnancy study.

J is TRBJ2-6 and V is TRBV5-4; TRBD2 is a possible D gene (6 bases). CDR3 length: 14 amino acids. V was cut by 6 bases and J by 2 bases, with 9 bases left in between. Germline V gives CDR1 SGHNT, CDR2 YYREEE (reference sequence). CDR3 sequence reads: CASKPGAGANVLTF. As DNA, the CDR3 is TGTGCCAGCAAACCGGGGGCTGGGGCCAACGTCCTGACTTTC.

The chain recombines TRBV15 with TRBJ2-2; 10 positions agree with TRBD2. The CDR3 totals 16 residues. V dropped 0 bases and J dropped 13; count of bases not matched to a gene: 11. CDR1 LNHNV and CDR2 YYDKDF come from the germline V gene (reference sequence). The DNA for the CDR3 is TGTGCCACCAGCAGAGATTGGGCTAGCGGGGGAGTGGGGCTGTTTTTT. Its translation is CATSRDWASGGVGLFF.

This chain links TRBV19 with TRBJ2-1, with 10 bases matching TRBD2. This CDR3 contains 16 residues. Germline trimming cut 5 bases from V and 7 bases from J; bases unmatched to any gene: 11. From germline, CDR1 is LNHDA and CDR2 SQIVND (reference sequence). Written as DNA, the CDR3 is TGTGCCAGTAGTCCCCGAGCGGGAGGGCCAGGAAATGAGCAGTTCTTC. This sequence encodes CASSPRAGGPGNEQFF.

This chain uses TRBV2 with TRBJ1-4; D gene unclear. The CDR3 totals 15 residues. The V and J ends lost 0 bases and 7 bases respectively, with 12 bases between them. The germline gives CDR1 SNHLY, CDR2 FYNNEI. The CDR3 reads CASSEAYEGGEKLFF. The CDR3 DNA reads as TGTGCCAGCAGTGAAGCGTACGAGGGTGGTGAAAAACTGTTTTTT.

This chain uses TRBV7-2 with TRBJ1-1; perhaps TRBD1 as D (6 bases). The CDR3 is 14 amino acids. V lost 1 base, J lost 0 bases, and 6 bases lay in between. Germline V gives CDR1 SGHTA, CDR2 FQGNSA. The CDR3, as DNA: TGTGCCAGCAGCTTAGACAGGGTGAACACTGAAGCTTTCTTT. This translates into CASSLDRVNTEAFF.

The CDR3 is CASSRLRGTEQFF. The CDR3 coding sequence is TGTGCCAGCAGTAGACTAAGGGGGACTGAGCAGTTCTTC. The rearrangement links TRBV9 to TRBJ2-1; the D gene is possibly TRBD1 (6 bases). Germline assignment: CDR1 SGDLS and CDR2 YYNGEE. This CDR3 is built from 13 residues. The V gene lost 5 bases and the J gene lost 9 bases, with 15 bases spanning the gap.

The chain links TRBV28 to TRBJ1-2; tentatively, D is TRBD1 (6 bases). Germline values: CDR1 MDHEN, CDR2 SYDVKM. The CDR3 consists of 13 residues. The V and J ends lost 10 bases and 1 base respectively, with 13 bases between them. CDR3 coding DNA: TGTGCCACCATAACAGGGTTTAACTATGGCTACACCTTC. Its translation is CATITGFNYGYTF.

This chain joins TRBV12-5 and TRBJ2-3; TRBD2 agrees at 11 bases. Germline V gene lookup returns CDR1 LGHNT and CDR2 FRNRAP. Trimming at V came to 2 bases and at J to 6 bases, leaving 7 bases not matched to a gene. This CDR3 spans 16 amino acids. CDR3: CASGLKLAGVLDTQYF. CDR3 nucleotide sequence: TGTGCTAGTGGTTTGAAACTAGCGGGAGTTCTGGATACGCAGTATTTT.

V usage is TRBV10-3 and J usage is TRBJ2-2; D gene uncertain. In germline, CDR1 is ENHRY, CDR2 SYGVKD. Trimming stripped 4 bases from V and 3 bases from J, with 6 bases between. The CDR3 extends over 13 amino acids. CDR3 nucleotide sequence: TGTGCCATCAGTGGTTCAGACACCGGGGAGCTGTTTTTT. Protein product: CAISGSDTGELFF.

The CDR3 nucleotides are TGTGCCAGCAGTTATATTGACGCATTAAGGGGAAATGAGCAGTTCTTC. It translates to CASSYIDALRGNEQFF. This chain uses TRBV6-5 with TRBJ2-1, with D perhaps TRBD1 (5 bases). Germline V CDR1 and CDR2: MNHEY, SVGAGI. The V end was cut by 3 bases, the J end by 7 bases, with 19 bases between. This CDR3 is 16 amino acids long.

The V call is TRBV15, the J call TRBJ2-1, with D possibly matching TRBD2 (6 bases). The V gene's germline CDR1 is LNHNV and CDR2 YYDKDF (reference sequence). The CDR3 extends over 13 amino acids. V was pared by 6 bases and J by 10 bases, with 16 bases between. CDR3 sequence (DNA): TGTGCCACCAGGGAGGCCTCCGCGGGGGAGCAGTTCTTC. Translated: CATREASAGEQFF.

The chain links TRBV6-5 to TRBJ2-7; a possible D gene is TRBD2 (5 bases). Trimming cost V 6 bases and J 1 base, with 10 bases left between them. This CDR3 has 13 residues. CDR1 and CDR2 from the germline V gene are MNHEY and SVGAGI. CDR3 residues: CASRGGGSYEQYF. The CDR3 bases are TGTGCCAGCAGGGGTGGCGGGTCCTACGAGCAGTACTTC.

The chain has TRBV19 and TRBJ2-1; TRBD1 matches 10 bases. V shed 5 bases, J shed 8 bases, and the junction held 9 bases outside the gene matches. Germline CDR1 LNHDA, CDR2 SQIVND (reference sequence). The CDR3 loop spans 15 amino acids. This CDR3 is CASSGVGTGEDEQFF. DNA for the CDR3: TGTGCCAGTAGTGGGGTCGGGACAGGGGAAGATGAGCAGTTCTTC. The whole variable domain, remainder taken from reference TRBV19 and TRBJ2-1, is DGGITQSPKYLFRKEGQNVTLSCEQNLNHDAMYWYRQDPGQGLRLIYYSQIVNDFQKGDIAEGYSVSREKKESFPLTVTSAQKNPTAFYLCASSGVGTGEDEQFFGPGTRLTVL.

For the CDR3, the DNA is TGTGCCAGCGATTCGGGAGGGAACAATTCACCCCTCCACTTT. Amino acid sequence: CASDSGGNNSPLHF. The rearrangement joins TRBV6-6 to TRBJ1-6; D is undetermined. V lost 8 bases and J lost 7, with 15 bases in between. Germline lookup yields CDR1 MNHNY and CDR2 SVGAGI (reference sequence). The CDR3 length is 14 residues.

CDR3 residues: CASSADRGNEKLFF. DNA of the CDR3: TGTGCCAGCAGCGCGGACAGGGGAAATGAAAAACTGTTTTTT. This chain joins TRBV9 and TRBJ1-4, with TRBD1 matching 9 bases. The junction had 2 bases not matched to a gene; V was cut back by 3 bases and J by 5 bases. Per the germline V gene, CDR1 is SGDLS and CDR2 is YYNGEE. The CDR3 contains 14 residues.

The rearrangement uses TRBV29-1 and TRBJ2-7; a weak D match, TRBD1 (6 bases). Germline values: CDR1 SQVTM, CDR2 ANQGSEA. There are 11 residues in the CDR3. Trimming left V 8 bases short and J 2 bases short, with 10 bases between. CDR3 amino acids: CSFRGPYEQYF. CDR3 in DNA: TGCAGCTTCAGGGGTCCCTACGAGCAGTACTTC.

This chain joins TRBV6-5 and TRBJ2-2, with TRBD2 matching 9 bases. CDR1 MNHEY and CDR2 SVGAGI come from the germline V gene. CDR3 size: 15 residues. After removal of 0 bases from V and 4 bases from J, the junction contained 0 bases not matched to a gene. In DNA, the CDR3 is TGTGCCAGCAGTTACTCGGGACTAGCCACCGGGGAGCTGTTTTTT. The encoded protein is CASSYSGLATGELFF.

The CDR3 loop reads CASSLDSGAGDTQYF. DNA for the CDR3: TGTGCCAGCAGCTTGGATAGCGGAGCTGGAGATACGCAGTATTTT. The chain combines TRBV5-4 with TRBJ2-3, with D tentatively TRBD2 (6 bases). The CDR3 spans 15 residues. V was trimmed by 0 bases and J by 5 bases, leaving 13 bases between them. Germline assignment: CDR1 SGHNT and CDR2 YYREEE (reference sequence). The full variable domain, with the rest looked up from reference TRBV5-4 and TRBJ2-3, is ETGVTQSPTHLIKTRGQQVTLRCSSQSGHNTVSWYQQALGQGPQFIFQYYREEENGRGNFPPRFSGLQFPNYSSELNVNALELDDSALYLCASSLDSGAGDTQYFGPGTRLTVL.

The rearrangement uses TRBV30 and TRBJ2-3; 8 bases line up with TRBD1. V lost 1 base, J lost 14 bases, and 5 bases stayed unmatched. Per the germline V gene, CDR1 is GTSNPN and CDR2 is SVGIG (reference sequence). The CDR3 extends over 11 amino acids. In DNA, the CDR3 is TGTGCCTGGAGTGCGACAGGGGTCGGGTATTTT. It is translated as CAWSATGVGYF. Full variable domain (missing parts from reference TRBV30 and TRBJ2-3): SQTIHQWPATLVQPVGSPLSLECTVEGTSNPNLYWYRQAAGRGLQLLFYSVGIGQISSEVPQNLSASRPQDRQFILSSKKLLLSDSGFYLCAWSATGVGYFGPGTRLTVL.

The V and J genes are TRBV6-7 and TRBJ2-1, with D unclear. TRBV6-7 is noted as an ORF with a role that remains uncertain. This CDR3 contains 12 residues. V lost 7 bases, J lost 3 bases, and 7 bases lay in between. The CDR3 reads CASTTDYNEQFF. The CDR3 nucleotides are TGTGCCAGCACTACAGACTACAATGAGCAGTTCTTC.

The rearrangement joins TRBV21-1 to TRBJ2-4; the table calls TRBD2, which could not be checked here. TRBV21-1 is a listed pseudogene. The CDR3 loop spans 17 amino acids. CDR3 loop: CASSKGRYREGKNIQYF. CDR3 nucleotide sequence: TGTGCCAGCAGCAAAGGCAGGTACAGGGAGGGCAAAAACATTCAGTACTTC.

This clone appeared a few times. The rearrangement uses TRBV6-5 and TRBJ2-4; D gene uncertain. In germline, CDR1 is MNHEY, CDR2 SVGAGI. The germline V and J ends were trimmed by 6 bases and 1 base, with 10 bases remaining between them. The CDR3 runs 14 residues. In DNA, the CDR3 is TGTGCCAGCAGCCCCTCTTTGGCCAAAAACATTCAGTACTTC. Amino acids: CASSPSLAKNIQYF.

The chain links TRBV4-2 to TRBJ2-2; a weak D match, TRBD2 (5 bases). This CDR3 is built from 16 residues. Trimming pared 0 bases from V and 1 base from J, leaving 9 bases between. The V gene's germline CDR1 is LGHNA and CDR2 YNFKEQ. The CDR3 here is CASSQDLRENTGELFF. The CDR3 bases are TGTGCCAGCAGCCAAGATTTGAGGGAGAACACCGGGGAGCTGTTTTTT.

V is TRBV2 and J is TRBJ2-7; 12 bases match TRBD2. The V gene's germline CDR1 is SNHLY and CDR2 FYNNEI. This CDR3 region has 17 residues. The V gene end was trimmed by 6 bases and the J gene end by 2 bases; junction bases not matched to a gene: 11. CDR3 nucleotide sequence: TGTGCCAGCAGCCGACTAGCGGGAGAACTACGGGCCTACGAGCAGTACTTC. Protein product: CASSRLAGELRAYEQYF. The full variable domain, completed using reference TRBV2 and TRBJ2-7, is EPEVTQTPSHQVTQMGQEVILRCVPISNHLYFYWYRQILGQKVEFLVSFYNNEISEKSEIFDDQFSVERPDGSNFTLKIRSTKLEDSAMYFCASSRLAGELRAYEQYFGPGTRLTVT.

CDR3 in amino acids: CASSPGTATNEKLFF. CDR3 DNA sequence: TGTGCCAGCAGCCCAGGGACAGCAACTAATGAAAAACTGTTTTTT. The chain couples TRBV9 to TRBJ1-4; 7 nucleotides agree with TRBD1. Germline CDR1 SGDLS, CDR2 YYNGEE. After removal of 4 bases from V and 0 bases from J, the junction contained 3 bases not matched to a gene. The CDR3 sequence is 15 residues long.

The chain recombines TRBV19 with TRBJ2-1; 8 bases agree with TRBD1. V gave up 0 bases and J gave up 5 bases; unmatched junction bases: 6. Germline V gene data show CDR1 as LNHDA and CDR2 as SQIVND (reference sequence). This CDR3 region has 16 residues. CDR3 sequence (DNA): TGTGCCAGTAGTATAGATCTGGGGACAGGTAACAATGAGCAGTTCTTC. Translation: CASSIDLGTGNNEQFF.

The chain recombines TRBV7-8 with TRBJ2-7, with D unresolved. Trimming removed 2 bases from V and 3 bases from J, with 5 bases in between. The germline V gene has CDR1 SGHVS and CDR2 FQNEAQ. The CDR3 is made up of 12 amino acids. The CDR3 DNA follows: TGTGCCAGCAGCTTATCCCTCTACGAGCAGTACTTC. Its protein product is CASSLSLYEQYF.